This TCR beta chain was identified during a study of human T cells and chemical hapten exposure. One entry per CDR3 protein, called by TCRdb with MiXCR from the RACE reads. This sample has 75,000 to 100,000 distinct CDR3 sequences, with about 8.7% found just once. Time point in this sample: healthy volunteer bleed at 2 weeks. From whole blood left unfractionated, total RNA was extracted. This clonotype was found many times. The length of the CDR3 is 14 residues. V lost 5 bases to trimming and J lost 5 bases, with 15 bases between them. Germline V gene sequence: CDR1 SGHTA, CDR2 FQGNSA. V gene TRBV7-2 combines with J gene TRBJ2-5; the D gene could be TRBD1 or TRBD2 (5 bases each). This TCR was sampled from a female donor in good health. Some clones in this sample may be carry-over from other donors' samples. What was sequenced was whole blood. Here the CDR3 DNA reads TGTGCCAGCAGCATGGGACCAGGTTTGGAGACCCAGTACTTC. Translated: CASSMGPGLETQYF.